This TCR beta chain was profiled in a study of blood T cells in healthy people across ages. Samples each had at least 5 micrograms of total RNA extracted. In its sample, this clonotype was seen a few times. Its antigen is currently unknown. Study outcomes and limitations: Roughly linearly, TCR beta diversity per million T cells fell as age increased.

V was cut by 7 bases and J by 3 bases, with 13 bases left in between. Germline lookup yields CDR1 DFQATT and CDR2 SNEGSKA (reference sequence). CDR3 size: 12 residues. It was with a sample-barcoded 5' primer and a J-beta primer mix that a second PCR of about 6 to 12 cycles was run. Each TCR beta cDNA got a 12-nucleotide random molecular identifier. TCRdb processed the 5' RACE reads anew with MiXCR; each CDR3 protein has one entry. The table shows 720,000 or so distinct CDR3 sequences, with approximately 40% occurring only once. The rearrangement joins TRBV20-1 to TRBJ2-7; D remains unclear. This sequence was found in an elderly man in good health. The sample comprised blood. CDR3 sequence: CSVRLDVYEQYF. The CDR3 DNA reads as TGCAGTGTAAGACTGGACGTCTACGAGCAGTACTTC.